The 16 T cell receptor beta chains given below trace back to one sample, sequenced in a study of blood T cell repertoires in COVID-19. Profiled with immunoSEQ multiplex PCR; TCRdb holds only in-frame clones, not every one. The sample consists of about 200,000 clones, 83% of them appearing once. Sequencing was done on a sample of peripheral blood. These receptors were taken from a woman aged 40 to 49 with active or convalescent COVID-19.

This chain links TRBV9 with TRBJ1-2; 7 nucleotides agree with TRBD1. The CDR3 covers 16 residues. After removal of 4 bases from V and 7 bases from J, the junction contained 16 bases not matched to a gene. CDR1 SGDLS and CDR2 YYNGEE come from the germline V gene. The chain's CDR3 is CASSPRWGQGESGYTF. The DNA of the CDR3 is TGTGCCAGCAGCCCTCGATGGGGCCAGGGGGAAAGTGGCTACACCTTC.

The chain couples TRBV10-3 to TRBJ2-1, with TRBD2 matching 12 bases. The length of the CDR3 is 16 residues. Germline V gives CDR1 ENHRY, CDR2 SYGVKD. V shed 4 bases and J 8 bases; nucleotides not matched to a gene: 9. Written as DNA, the CDR3 is TGTGCCATCAGTGGGCTAGCGGGAGGGCCGAGCCATGAGCAGTTCTTC. It is translated as CAISGLAGGPSHEQFF.

CDR3 bases: TGCGCCAGCAGCCAATATAGAACAGGGGGAGGAAACGAGCAGTACTTC. Residues: CASSQYRTGGGNEQYF. The chain joins TRBV5-1 to TRBJ2-7; 8 bases are a match to TRBD1. V shed 4 bases, J shed 5 bases, and the junction held 14 bases outside the gene matches. The germline V gene has CDR1 SGHRS and CDR2 YFSETQ. CDR3 size: 16 residues.

The genes are TRBV20-1 and TRBJ1-2; D perhaps matches TRBD1 (6 bases). This CDR3 contains 12 residues. V was shortened by 3 bases and J by 7 bases, with 12 bases between the two germline ends. CDR1 and CDR2 from the germline V gene are DFQATT and SNEGSKA (reference sequence). CDR3 in amino acids: CSASVGALGYTF. The CDR3 nucleotides are TGCAGTGCTAGTGTGGGGGCGCTTGGCTACACCTTC.

CDR3 residues: CAWSVRVDTEAFF. In DNA, the CDR3 is TGTGCCTGGAGTGTCAGGGTCGACACTGAAGCTTTCTTT. This rearrangement joins TRBV30 to TRBJ1-1; the D gene is possibly TRBD1 (5 bases). Germline V gives CDR1 GTSNPN, CDR2 SVGIG (reference sequence). This CDR3 spans 13 amino acids. The V and J ends lost 0 bases and 3 bases respectively, with 8 bases between them.

The chain combines TRBV28 with TRBJ1-1; 7 positions match TRBD1. This CDR3 spans 11 amino acids. With 7 bases clipped from V and 11 bases from J, the junction kept 7 bases outside the gene matches. CDR1 is MDHEN, CDR2 SYDVKM, per germline. CDR3 in DNA: TGTGCCAGCACAGACAGGGTGTGGGCTTTCTTT. Protein: CASTDRVWAFF.

This clone was observed once. The rearrangement uses TRBV25-1 and TRBJ2-2; 7 nucleotides line up with TRBD1. The ends lost 1 base at V and 4 bases at J; junction bases unmatched: 6. Germline loops: CDR1 MGHDK, CDR2 SYGVNS. The CDR3 has 16 amino acids. The CDR3 region has the DNA TGTGCCAGCAGTGAATTGAGGGGGCGTGTCACCGGGGAGCTGTTTTTT. Protein sequence: CASSELRGRVTGELFF. The whole variable domain, remainder taken from reference TRBV25-1 and TRBJ2-2, is EADIYQTPRYLVIGTGKKITLECSQTMGHDKMYWYQQDPGMELHLIHYSYGVNSTEKGDLSSESTVSRIRTEHFPLTLESARPSHTSQYLCASSELRGRVTGELFFGEGSRLTVL.

V gene TRBV23-1 combines with J gene TRBJ1-5, with TRBD1 matching 7 bases. TRBV23-1 is an open reading frame, and its role is uncertain. This CDR3 is 16 amino acids long. V gave up 5 bases and J gave up 2 bases; unmatched junction bases: 9. The CDR3 DNA follows: TGCGCCAGCAGTATCACCGGGACAGAGGGCAATCAGCCCCAGCATTTT. Its translation: CASSITGTEGNQPQHF.

The chain uses TRBV4-2 and TRBJ2-7, with 9 bases identical to TRBD2. This CDR3 contains 16 residues. Germline-derived CDR1 and CDR2 are LGHNA and YNFKEQ. The V and J ends lost 4 bases and 2 bases, in that order; junction bases with no gene match: 9. CDR3 in DNA: TGTGCCAGCAGCCCCCAAGCGGGAGGCGGCCCCTACGAGCAGTACTTC. Protein sequence: CASSPQAGGGPYEQYF.

The chain joins TRBV10-2 to TRBJ1-1, with 7 bases matching TRBD1. Trimming cost V 6 bases and J 2 bases; bases outside gene matches: 3. This CDR3 comprises 13 residues. Germline CDR1 and CDR2: WSHSY and SAAADI. The CDR3, as DNA: TGCGCCAGCAGCCAGGGGGTTAACACTGAAGCTTTCTTT. It is translated as CASSQGVNTEAFF.

This chain connects TRBV6-5 to TRBJ1-6; TRBD1 matches at 9 bases. J gave up 7 bases and V 4 bases, and 5 bases lay outside the gene matches. CDR1 is MNHEY and CDR2 is SVGAGI in the germline V gene. The CDR3 sequence is 15 residues long. The CDR3 DNA sequence: TGTGCCAGCAGTTTCACAGGGGGCCGAAATTCACCCCTCCACTTT. It yields the protein CASSFTGGRNSPLHF.

V usage is TRBV5-4 and J usage is TRBJ2-7; possibly TRBD2 for D (6 bases). Trimming took 2 bases from V and 6 from J, leaving 9 bases between them. CDR1 is SGHNT, CDR2 YYREEE, per germline (reference sequence). The CDR3 runs to 12 residues. For the CDR3, the DNA is TGTGCCAGCAGCTTTGGAGCGGGCGAGCAGTACTTC. Its protein is CASSFGAGEQYF.

The chain joins TRBV27 to TRBJ2-3, with 8 bases that match TRBD1. Per germline, CDR1 MNHEY and CDR2 SMNVEV (reference sequence). This CDR3 region has 16 residues. J was trimmed by 3 bases and V by 6 bases; bases with no gene match: 11. The chain's CDR3 is CASSPSTGEVTDTQYF. CDR3 sequence (DNA): TGTGCCAGCAGCCCCTCGACAGGGGAGGTGACAGATACGCAGTATTTT.

J is TRBJ2-7 and V is TRBV20-1; 9 bases agree with TRBD2. CDR1 is DFQATT and CDR2 is SNEGSKA in the germline V gene (reference sequence). The ends lost 3 bases at V and 3 bases at J; junction bases unmatched: 6. The CDR3 covers 14 residues. The CDR3 loop reads CSASGSGGFYEQYF. CDR3 DNA: TGCAGTGCTAGTGGTAGCGGGGGCTTCTACGAGCAGTACTTC.

CDR3 sequence: CASSFTTGNQPQHF. CDR3 nucleotides: TGTGCCAGCAGCTTTACGACAGGGAATCAGCCCCAGCATTTT. The genes are TRBV7-2 and TRBJ1-5, with 7 bases lining up with TRBD1. With V trimmed by 3 bases and J by 4 bases, 3 bases remained unmatched. This CDR3 region has 14 residues. Germline-derived CDR1 and CDR2 are SGHTA and FQGNSA.

The rearrangement joins TRBV7-2 to TRBJ1-3, with a weak D call TRBD1 (5 bases). Germline V lookup: CDR1 SGHTA, CDR2 FQGNSA. V lost 1 base and J lost 2, with 15 bases in between. The CDR3 consists of 17 residues. The CDR3 spells CASSLGQGRGPGNTIYF. In DNA, the CDR3 is TGTGCCAGCAGCTTAGGGCAGGGTAGGGGCCCTGGAAACACCATATATTTT.